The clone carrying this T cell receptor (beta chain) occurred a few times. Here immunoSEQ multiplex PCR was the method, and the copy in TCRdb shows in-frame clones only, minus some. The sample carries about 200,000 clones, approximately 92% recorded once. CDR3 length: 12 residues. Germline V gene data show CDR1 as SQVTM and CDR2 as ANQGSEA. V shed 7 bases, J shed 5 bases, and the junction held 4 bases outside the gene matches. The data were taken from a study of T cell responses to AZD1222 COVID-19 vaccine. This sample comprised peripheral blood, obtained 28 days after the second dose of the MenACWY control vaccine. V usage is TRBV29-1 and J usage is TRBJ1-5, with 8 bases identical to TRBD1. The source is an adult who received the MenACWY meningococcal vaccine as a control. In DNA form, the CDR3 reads TGCAGCGGACAGACAGGGGATCAGCCCCAGCATTTT. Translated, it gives CSGQTGDQPQHF. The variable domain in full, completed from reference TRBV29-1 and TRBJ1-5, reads SAVISQKPSRDICQRGTSLTIQCQVDSQVTMMFWYRQQPGQSLTLIATANQGSEATYESGFVIDKFPISRPNLTFSTLTVSNMSPEDSSIYLCSGQTGDQPQHFGDGTRLSIL.